The TCR beta chain described here comes from a study of cytomegalovirus exposure and HLA in healthy donors. 60 Vbeta and 13 Jbeta primers were used in PCR. Assay used: immunoSEQ multiplex PCR; TCRdb lists only in-frame clones, some missing. The sample shows around 200,000 clones, about 79% of them seen only once. Germline V lookup: CDR1 MNHNY, CDR2 SVGAGI (reference sequence). The CDR3 totals 15 residues. V was clipped by 6 bases and J by 4 bases; unmatched bases: 10. Study observations and caveats: Altogether, 160 or so TCR beta chains were recorded as cytomegalovirus-associated. The records held CMV serostatus as the only immune exposure information.

As to this clone: Its target is not known.

The sequencing input was PBMCs. J is TRBJ2-3 and V is TRBV6-6; 7 positions match TRBD1. This sequence was found in a girl aged 2-9 years in good health and CMV-seropositive. In DNA form, the CDR3 reads TGTGCCAGCAGCTACAAGGGACAGACCCCAGATACGCAGTATTTT. This gives the protein CASSYKGQTPDTQYF.